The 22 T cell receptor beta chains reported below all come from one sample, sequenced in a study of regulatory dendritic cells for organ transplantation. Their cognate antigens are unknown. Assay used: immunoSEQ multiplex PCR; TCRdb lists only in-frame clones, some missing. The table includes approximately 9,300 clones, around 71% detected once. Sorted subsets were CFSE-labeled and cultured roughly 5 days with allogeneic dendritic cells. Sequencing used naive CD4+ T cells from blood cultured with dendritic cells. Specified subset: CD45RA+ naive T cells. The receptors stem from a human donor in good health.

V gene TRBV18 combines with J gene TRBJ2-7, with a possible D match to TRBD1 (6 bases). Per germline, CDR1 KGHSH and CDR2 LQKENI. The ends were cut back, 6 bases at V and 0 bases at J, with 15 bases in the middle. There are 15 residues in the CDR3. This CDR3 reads CASSGDIQSSYEQYF. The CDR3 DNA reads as TGTGCCAGCTCGGGGGACATCCAGAGCTCCTACGAGCAGTACTTC.

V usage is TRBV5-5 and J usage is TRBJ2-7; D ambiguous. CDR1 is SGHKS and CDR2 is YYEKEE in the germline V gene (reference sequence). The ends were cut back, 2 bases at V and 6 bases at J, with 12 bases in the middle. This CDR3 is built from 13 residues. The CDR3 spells CASSFAEALEQYF. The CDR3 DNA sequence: TGTGCCAGCAGCTTCGCCGAAGCCCTCGAGCAGTACTTC.

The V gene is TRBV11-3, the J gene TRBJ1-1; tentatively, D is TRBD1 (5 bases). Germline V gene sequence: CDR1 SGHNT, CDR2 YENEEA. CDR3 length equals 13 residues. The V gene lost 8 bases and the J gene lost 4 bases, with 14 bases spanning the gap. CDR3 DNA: TGTGCCAGCTCCAGGGCCCTTGGCACTGAAGCTTTCTTT. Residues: CASSRALGTEAFF.

Here the CDR3 reads CASSPQGTGELFF. CDR3 sequence (DNA): TGTGCCAGCAGCCCACAGGGAACCGGGGAGCTGTTTTTT. The V gene is TRBV2, the J gene TRBJ2-2; possibly TRBD1 for D (6 bases). CDR3 length: 13 amino acids. The germline V gene has CDR1 SNHLY and CDR2 FYNNEI. V lost 6 bases and J 5 bases, leaving 10 bases between the germline ends.

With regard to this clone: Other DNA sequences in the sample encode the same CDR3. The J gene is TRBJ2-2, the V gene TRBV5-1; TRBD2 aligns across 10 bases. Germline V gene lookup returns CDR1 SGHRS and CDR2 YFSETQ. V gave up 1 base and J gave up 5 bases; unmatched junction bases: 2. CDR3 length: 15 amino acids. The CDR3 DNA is TGCGCCAGCAGCTTGACTAGCGGGGTTACCGGGGAGCTGTTTTTT. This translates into CASSLTSGVTGELFF.

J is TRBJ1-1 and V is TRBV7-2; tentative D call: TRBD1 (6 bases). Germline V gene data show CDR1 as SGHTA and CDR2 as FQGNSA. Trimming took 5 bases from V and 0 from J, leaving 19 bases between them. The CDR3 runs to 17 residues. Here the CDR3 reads CASSRNTPGHVNTEAFF. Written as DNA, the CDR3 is TGTGCCAGCAGCAGAAATACGCCGGGACACGTGAACACTGAAGCTTTCTTT.

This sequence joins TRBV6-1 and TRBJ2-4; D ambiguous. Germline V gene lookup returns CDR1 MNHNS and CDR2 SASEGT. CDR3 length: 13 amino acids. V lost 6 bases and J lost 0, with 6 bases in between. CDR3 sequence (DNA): TGTGCCAGCAGCCAGATAGCCAAAAACATTCAGTACTTC. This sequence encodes CASSQIAKNIQYF.

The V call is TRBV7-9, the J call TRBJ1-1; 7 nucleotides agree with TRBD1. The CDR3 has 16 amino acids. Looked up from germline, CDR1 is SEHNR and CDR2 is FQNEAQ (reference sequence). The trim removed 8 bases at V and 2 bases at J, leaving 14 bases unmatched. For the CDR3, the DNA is TGTGCCAGCTCCCCTAGACAGGGCTCAATTAACACTGAAGCTTTCTTT. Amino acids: CASSPRQGSINTEAFF.

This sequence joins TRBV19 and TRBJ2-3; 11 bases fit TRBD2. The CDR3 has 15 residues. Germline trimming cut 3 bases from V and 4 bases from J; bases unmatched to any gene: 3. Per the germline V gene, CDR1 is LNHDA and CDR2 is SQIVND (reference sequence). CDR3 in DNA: TGTGCCAGTAGTATGAATAGCGGGGGGGCAGATACGCAGTATTTT. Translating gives CASSMNSGGADTQYF.

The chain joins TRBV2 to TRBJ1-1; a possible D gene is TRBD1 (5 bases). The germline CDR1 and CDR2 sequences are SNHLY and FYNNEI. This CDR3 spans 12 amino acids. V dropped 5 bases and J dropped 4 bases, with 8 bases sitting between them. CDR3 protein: CASSTGFTEAFF. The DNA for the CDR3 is TGTGCCAGCAGTACAGGTTTCACTGAAGCTTTCTTT. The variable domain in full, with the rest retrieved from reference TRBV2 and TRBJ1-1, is EPEVTQTPSHQVTQMGQEVILRCVPISNHLYFYWYRQILGQKVEFLVSFYNNEISEKSEIFDDQFSVERPDGSNFTLKIRSTKLEDSAMYFCASSTGFTEAFFGQGTRLTVV.

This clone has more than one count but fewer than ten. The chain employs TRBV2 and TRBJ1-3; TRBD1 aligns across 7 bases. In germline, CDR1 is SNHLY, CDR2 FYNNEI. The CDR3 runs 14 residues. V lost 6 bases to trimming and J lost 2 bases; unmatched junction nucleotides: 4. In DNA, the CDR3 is TGTGCCAGCAGGGATACAGGGGCTGGAAACACCATATATTTT. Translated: CASRDTGAGNTIYF.

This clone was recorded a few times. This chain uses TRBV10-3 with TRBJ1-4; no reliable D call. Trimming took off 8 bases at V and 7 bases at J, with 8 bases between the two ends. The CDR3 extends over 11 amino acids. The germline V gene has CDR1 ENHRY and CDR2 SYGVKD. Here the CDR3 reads CAIGTGEKLFF. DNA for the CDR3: TGTGCCATCGGTACTGGTGAAAAACTGTTTTTT.

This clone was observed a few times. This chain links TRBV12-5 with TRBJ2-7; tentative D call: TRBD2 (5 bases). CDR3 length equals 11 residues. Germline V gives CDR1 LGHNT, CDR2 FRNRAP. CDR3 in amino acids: CPKRDKNEQYF. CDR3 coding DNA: TGTCCTAAGAGGGATAAGAACGAGCAGTACTTC. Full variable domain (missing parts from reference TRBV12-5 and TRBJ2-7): DARVTQTPRHKVTEMGQEVTMRCQPILGHNTVFWYRQTMMQGLELLAYFRNRAPLDDSGMPKDRFSAEMPDATLATLKIQPSEPRDSAVYFCPKRDKNEQYFGPGTRLTVT.

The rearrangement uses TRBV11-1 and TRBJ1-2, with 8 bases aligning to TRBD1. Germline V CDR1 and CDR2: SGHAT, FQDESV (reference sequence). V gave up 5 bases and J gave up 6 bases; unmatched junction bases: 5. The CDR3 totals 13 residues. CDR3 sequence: CASSPTTGDGYTF. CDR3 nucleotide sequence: TGTGCCAGCAGCCCTACGACAGGGGATGGCTACACCTTC.

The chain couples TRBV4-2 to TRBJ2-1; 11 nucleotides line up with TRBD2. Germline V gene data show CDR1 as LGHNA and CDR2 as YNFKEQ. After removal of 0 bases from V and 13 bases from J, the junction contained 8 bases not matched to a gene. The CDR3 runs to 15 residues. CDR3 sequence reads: CASSQDIAGGGRQFF. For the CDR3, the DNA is TGTGCCAGCAGCCAAGATATAGCGGGGGGGGGACGACAGTTCTTC.

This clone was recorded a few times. The CDR3 DNA reads as TGTGCCAGCAGGTCATTAGGACAGGGACATAGCTCCTACAATGAGCAGTTCTTC. Translating gives CASRSLGQGHSSYNEQFF. The chain has TRBV5-4 and TRBJ2-1; 8 positions match TRBD1. V lost 5 bases, J lost 0 bases, and 13 bases stayed unmatched. The CDR3 has 18 amino acids. Germline V lookup: CDR1 SGHNT, CDR2 YYREEE (reference sequence). The full variable domain, with the rest looked up from reference TRBV5-4 and TRBJ2-1, is ETGVTQSPTHLIKTRGQQVTLRCSSQSGHNTVSWYQQALGQGPQFIFQYYREEENGRGNFPPRFSGLQFPNYSSELNVNALELDDSALYLCASRSLGQGHSSYNEQFFGPGTRLTVL.

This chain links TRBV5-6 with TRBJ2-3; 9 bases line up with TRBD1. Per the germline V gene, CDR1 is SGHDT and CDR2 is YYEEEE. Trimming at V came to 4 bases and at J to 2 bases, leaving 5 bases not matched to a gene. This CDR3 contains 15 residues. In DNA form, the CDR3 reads TGTGCCAGCAGCCACAGGGGGCTGGTCACAGATACGCAGTATTTT. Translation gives CASSHRGLVTDTQYF. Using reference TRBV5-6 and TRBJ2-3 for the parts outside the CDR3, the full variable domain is DAGVTQSPTHLIKTRGQQVTLRCSPKSGHDTVSWYQQALGQGPQFIFQYYEEEERQRGNFPDRFSGHQFPNYSSELNVNALLLGDSALYLCASSHRGLVTDTQYFGPGTRLTVL.

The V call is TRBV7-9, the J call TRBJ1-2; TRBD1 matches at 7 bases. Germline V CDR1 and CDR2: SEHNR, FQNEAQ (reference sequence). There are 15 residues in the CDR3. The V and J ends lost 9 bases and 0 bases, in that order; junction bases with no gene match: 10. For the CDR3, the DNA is TGTGCCAGTCCCCCGGGACAGCTAGCTAACTATGGCTACACCTTC. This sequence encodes CASPPGQLANYGYTF.

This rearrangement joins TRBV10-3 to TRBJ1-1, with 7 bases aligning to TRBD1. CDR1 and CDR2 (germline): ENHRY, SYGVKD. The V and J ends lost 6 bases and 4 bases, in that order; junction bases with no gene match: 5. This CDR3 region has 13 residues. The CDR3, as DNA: TGTGCCATCAGGATCTCAGGGGGCACTGAAGCTTTCTTT. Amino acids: CAIRISGGTEAFF.

CDR3 region: CASSGGTGESSPLHF. In DNA form, the CDR3 reads TGTGCCAGCAGCGGGGGAACAGGGGAAAGCTCACCCCTCCACTTT. The chain combines TRBV5-5 with TRBJ1-6; 7 nucleotides match TRBD1. CDR3 size: 15 residues. With V trimmed by 4 bases and J by 10 bases, 11 bases remained unmatched. CDR1 SGHKS and CDR2 YYEKEE come from the germline V gene (reference sequence).

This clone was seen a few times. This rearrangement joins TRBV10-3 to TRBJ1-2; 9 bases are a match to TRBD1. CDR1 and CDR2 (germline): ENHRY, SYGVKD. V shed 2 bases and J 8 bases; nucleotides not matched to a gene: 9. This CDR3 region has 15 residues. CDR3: CAISEPLQGARGYTF. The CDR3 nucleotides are TGTGCCATCAGTGAGCCTTTACAGGGGGCTAGGGGCTACACCTTC.

Written as DNA, the CDR3 is TGTGCCAGCAGTTACTCGGAAGGAGGCTATGGCTACACCTTC. The encoded protein is CASSYSEGGYGYTF. The rearrangement links TRBV6-5 to TRBJ1-2; no clear D gene. There are 14 residues in the CDR3. From germline, CDR1 is MNHEY and CDR2 SVGAGI. V was shortened by 0 bases and J by 4 bases, with 9 bases between the two germline ends.